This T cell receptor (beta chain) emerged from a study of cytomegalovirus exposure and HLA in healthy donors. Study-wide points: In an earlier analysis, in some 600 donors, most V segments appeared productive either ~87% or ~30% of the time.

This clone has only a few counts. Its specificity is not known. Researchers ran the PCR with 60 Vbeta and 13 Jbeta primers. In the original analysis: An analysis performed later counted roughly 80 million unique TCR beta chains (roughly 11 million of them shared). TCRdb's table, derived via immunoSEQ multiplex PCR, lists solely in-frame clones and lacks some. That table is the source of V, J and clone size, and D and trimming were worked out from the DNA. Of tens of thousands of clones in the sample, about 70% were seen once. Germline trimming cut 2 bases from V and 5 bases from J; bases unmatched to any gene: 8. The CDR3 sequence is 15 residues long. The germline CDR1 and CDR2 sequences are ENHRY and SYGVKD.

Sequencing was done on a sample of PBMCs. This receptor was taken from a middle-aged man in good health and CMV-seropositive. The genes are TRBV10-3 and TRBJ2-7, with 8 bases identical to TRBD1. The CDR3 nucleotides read TGTGCCATCAGTGAGAGGACAGGGTCCCTCCACGAGCAGTACTTC. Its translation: CAISERTGSLHEQYF.